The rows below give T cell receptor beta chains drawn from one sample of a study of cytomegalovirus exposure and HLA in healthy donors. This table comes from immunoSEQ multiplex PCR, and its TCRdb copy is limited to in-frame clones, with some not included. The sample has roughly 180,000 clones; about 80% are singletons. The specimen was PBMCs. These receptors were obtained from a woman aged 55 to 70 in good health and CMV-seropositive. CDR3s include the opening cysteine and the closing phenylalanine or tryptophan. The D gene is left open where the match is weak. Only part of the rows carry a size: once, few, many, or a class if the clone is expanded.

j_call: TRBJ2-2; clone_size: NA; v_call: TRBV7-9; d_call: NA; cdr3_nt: TGTGCCAGCAGCCTCCCCACCGGGGAGCTGTTTTTT; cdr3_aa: CASSLPTGELFF
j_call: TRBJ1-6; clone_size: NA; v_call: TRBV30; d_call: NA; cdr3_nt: TGTGCCTGGAGTGTACGGGTGCCGGGTTCACCCCTCCACTTT; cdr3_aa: CAWSVRVPGSPLHF
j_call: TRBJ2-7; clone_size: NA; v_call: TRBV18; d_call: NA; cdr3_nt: TGTGCCAGCTCACCACCGTCCCTAGAAGAGCAGTACTTC; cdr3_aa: CASSPPSLEEQYF
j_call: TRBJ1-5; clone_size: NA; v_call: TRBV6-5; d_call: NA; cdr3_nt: TGTGCCAGCAGTACCAGGTACAATCAGCCCCAGCATTTT; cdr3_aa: CASSTRYNQPQHF
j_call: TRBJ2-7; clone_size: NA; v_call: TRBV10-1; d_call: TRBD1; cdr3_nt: TGCGCCAGCAGTGAATGGGTTAGGGACAGGGCTGATGACGAGCAGTACTTC; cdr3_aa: CASSEWVRDRADDEQYF
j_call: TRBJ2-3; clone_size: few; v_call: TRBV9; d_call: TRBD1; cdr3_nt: TGTGCCAGCAGCGCCCGGGACAGGGGGCCCCCAGATACGCAGTATTTT; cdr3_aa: CASSARDRGPPDTQYF
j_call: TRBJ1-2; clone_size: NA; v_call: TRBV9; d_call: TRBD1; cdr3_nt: TGTGCCAGCAGCTCCCGATCACAGGGGTTGGGCTACACCTTC; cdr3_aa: CASSSRSQGLGYTF
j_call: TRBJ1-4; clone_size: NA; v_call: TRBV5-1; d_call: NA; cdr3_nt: TGCGCCAGCAGCACGCAGGGTGTGGTTAATGAAAAACTGTTTTTT; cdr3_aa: CASSTQGVVNEKLFF
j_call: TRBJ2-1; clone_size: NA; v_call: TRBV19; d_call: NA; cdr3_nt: TGTGCCAGTAGTATAGGAGGAGGGAGGCGTGAGCAGTTCTTC; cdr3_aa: CASSIGGGRREQFF
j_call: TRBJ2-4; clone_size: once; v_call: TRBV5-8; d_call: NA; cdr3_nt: TGTGCCAGCAGCTTGGGGGCATTAATAGATATGGCCAAAAACATTCAGTACTTC; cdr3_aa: CASSLGALIDMAKNIQYF
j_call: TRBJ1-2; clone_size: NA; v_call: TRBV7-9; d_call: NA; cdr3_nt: TGTGCCAGCAGCGACGGTGGGAGGAACTATGGCTACACCTTC; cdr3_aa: CASSDGGRNYGYTF
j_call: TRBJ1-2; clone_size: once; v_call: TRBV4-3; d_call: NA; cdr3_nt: TGCGCCAGCAGCCAAGATTGGAAGGGGTCTAAAGGCTACACCTTC; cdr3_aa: CASSQDWKGSKGYTF
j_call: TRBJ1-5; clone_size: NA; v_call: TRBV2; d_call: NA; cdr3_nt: TGTGCCAGCAGCGCACAGGGTTGGGATCAGCCCCAGCATTTT; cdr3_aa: CASSAQGWDQPQHF
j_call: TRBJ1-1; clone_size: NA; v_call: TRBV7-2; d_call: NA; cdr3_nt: TGTGCCAGCACCTTGGGGGGTAGTGGGGACACTGAAGCTTTCTTT; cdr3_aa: CASTLGGSGDTEAFF
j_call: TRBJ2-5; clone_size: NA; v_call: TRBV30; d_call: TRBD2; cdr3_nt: TGTGCCTGGAGTGTTAGCGGGGGTGCCCAAGAGACCCAGTACTTC; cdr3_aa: CAWSVSGGAQETQYF
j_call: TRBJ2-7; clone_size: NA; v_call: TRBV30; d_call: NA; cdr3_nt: TGTGCCTGGAGGGCCCCTGGCTGGCAGTCCTACGAGCAGTACTTC; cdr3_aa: CAWRAPGWQSYEQYF
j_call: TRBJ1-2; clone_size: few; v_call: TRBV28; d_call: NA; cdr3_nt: TGTGCCAGCAGCACCGGGACATACGGCTACACCTTC; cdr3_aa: CASSTGTYGYTF
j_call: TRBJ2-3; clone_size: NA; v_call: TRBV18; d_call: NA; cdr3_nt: TGTGCCAGCTCACCCGCCGGAGGCACAGATACGCAGTATTTT; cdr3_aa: CASSPAGGTDTQYF
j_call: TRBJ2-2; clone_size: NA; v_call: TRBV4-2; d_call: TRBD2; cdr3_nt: TGTGCCAGCAGCCAAGTTGGGATAGCGGGAGGGTCCACCGGGGAGCTGTTTTTT; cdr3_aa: CASSQVGIAGGSTGELFF
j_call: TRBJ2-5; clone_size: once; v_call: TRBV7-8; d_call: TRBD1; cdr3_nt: TGTGCCAGCAACGCCCCGGGACAGGGGGTTCGGGAGACCCAGTACTTC; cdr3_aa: CASNAPGQGVRETQYF
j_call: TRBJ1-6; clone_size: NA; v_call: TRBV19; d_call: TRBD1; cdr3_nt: TGTGCCAGTAACCCGGGACAGGGAAGTTCACCCCTCCACTTT; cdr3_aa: CASNPGQGSSPLHF
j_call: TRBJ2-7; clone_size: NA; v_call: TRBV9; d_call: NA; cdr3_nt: TGTGCCAGCAGCGTGACCTTTTCAGGGTTTGGCGAGCAGTACTTC; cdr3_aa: CASSVTFSGFGEQYF
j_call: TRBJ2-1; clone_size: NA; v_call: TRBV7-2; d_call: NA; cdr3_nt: TGTGCCAGCAGCCCCTTGGGCGATGAGCAGTTCTTC; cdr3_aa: CASSPLGDEQFF
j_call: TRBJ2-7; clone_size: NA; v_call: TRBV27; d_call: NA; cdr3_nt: TGTGCCAGCAGTTTCCCAGGGGCCTACGAGCAGTACTTC; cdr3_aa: CASSFPGAYEQYF
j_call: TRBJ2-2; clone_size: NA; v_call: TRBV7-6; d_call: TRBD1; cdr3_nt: TGTGCCAGCAGCCCCCGGGTGGGCGGACAGGGCGTCACCGGGGAGCTGTTTTTT; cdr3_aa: CASSPRVGGQGVTGELFF
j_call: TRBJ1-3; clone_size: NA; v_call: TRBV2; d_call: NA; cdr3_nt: TGTGCCAGCAGTGAAGCGCGGAGCTCTGGAAACACCATATATTTT; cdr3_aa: CASSEARSSGNTIYF
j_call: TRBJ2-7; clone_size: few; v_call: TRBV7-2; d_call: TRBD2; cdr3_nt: TGTGCCAGCAGGTATAGCGGGGCAAACTACGAGCAGTACTTC; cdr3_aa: CASRYSGANYEQYF
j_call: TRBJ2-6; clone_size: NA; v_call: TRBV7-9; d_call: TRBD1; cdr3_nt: TGTGCCAGCAGCTTCACCACAGGGGCTGGGGCCAACGTCCTGACTTTC; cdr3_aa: CASSFTTGAGANVLTF
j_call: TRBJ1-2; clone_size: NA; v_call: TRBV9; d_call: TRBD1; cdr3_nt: TGTGCCAGCAGCGTAGTCCAGGGACAGACCGGGCAGACCTTC; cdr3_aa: CASSVVQGQTGQTF
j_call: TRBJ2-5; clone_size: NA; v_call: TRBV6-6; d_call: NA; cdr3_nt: TGTGCCAGCAGTAGTCAGGGGCCCCACCAAGAGACCCAGTACTTC; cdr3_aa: CASSSQGPHQETQYF
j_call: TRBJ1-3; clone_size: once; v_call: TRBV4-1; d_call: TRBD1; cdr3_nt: TGCGCCAGCAGCCAGGGACAGGGGGCGACTGGAAACACCATATATTTT; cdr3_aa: CASSQGQGATGNTIYF
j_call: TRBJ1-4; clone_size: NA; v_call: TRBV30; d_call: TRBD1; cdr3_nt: TGTGCCTGGAGTGTAAACAGGGGGGAAAAACTGTTTTTT; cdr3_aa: CAWSVNRGEKLFF
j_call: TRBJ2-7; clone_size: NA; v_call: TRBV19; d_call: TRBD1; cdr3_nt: TGTGCCAGTAGTGGCCTAACAAGGACAGGGGGCTACGAGCAGTACTTC; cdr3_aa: CASSGLTRTGGYEQYF
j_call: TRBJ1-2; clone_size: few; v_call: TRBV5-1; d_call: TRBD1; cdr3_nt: TGCGCCAGCAGCAACGCCGGGACAGGGGACTACACCTTC; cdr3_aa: CASSNAGTGDYTF
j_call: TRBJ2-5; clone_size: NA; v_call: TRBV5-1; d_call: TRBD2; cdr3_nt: TGCGCCAGCAGCTTTTGGACCGGGACTACGTGCCAAGAGACCCAGTACTTC; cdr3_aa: CASSFWTGTTCQETQYF